Presented here are 27 T cell receptor beta chains from one specimen sequenced in a study. TCRdb redid the calling of the RT-PCR reads with MiXCR, one entry per CDR3 protein. The sample has 550,000 to 750,000 distinct CDR3 sequences; 12% to 15% are singletons. Sequenced: memory CD4+ T cells from blood. The source of these receptors is a female donor in good health, serving as a healthy control.

This clonotype occurred a few times. V and J are TRBV6-5 and TRBJ2-6, with D perhaps TRBD1 (6 bases). Germline V gives CDR1 MNHEY, CDR2 SVGAGI. Trimming took 5 bases from V and 1 from J, leaving 18 bases between them. The CDR3 runs to 18 residues. The CDR3 coding sequence is TGTGCCAGCAGTGGTGCGTGGGGGCGTGGGTCTGGGGCCAACGTCCTGACTTTC. Protein product: CASSGAWGRGSGANVLTF.

The chain combines TRBV20-1 with TRBJ1-5, with TRBD1 as a possible D gene (6 bases). V shed 6 bases and J shed 6 bases, with 18 bases lying between them. The CDR3 has 14 amino acids. The germline gives CDR1 DFQATT, CDR2 SNEGSKA (reference sequence). The CDR3 DNA reads TGCAGTGCCAATGGCGGGGGCGCAGGTCAGCCCCAGCATTTT. Translating gives CSANGGGAGQPQHF.

The chain combines TRBV20-1 with TRBJ2-2; 10 nucleotides line up with TRBD1. CDR3 size: 14 residues. CDR1 is DFQATT, CDR2 SNEGSKA, per germline (reference sequence). With 1 base clipped from V and 5 bases from J, the junction kept 1 base outside the gene matches. The CDR3 spells CSARGDRGTGELFF. The CDR3 nucleotides are TGCAGTGCTAGAGGGGACAGGGGTACCGGGGAGCTGTTTTTT.

This clonotype occurred a few times. This chain connects TRBV10-3 to TRBJ1-1, with a tentative D call TRBD1 (5 bases). Trimming pared 6 bases from V and 1 base from J, leaving 12 bases between. CDR3 length equals 14 residues. Germline V CDR1 and CDR2: ENHRY, SYGVKD. CDR3 sequence: CAIRFDSGNTEAFF. The CDR3 region has the DNA TGTGCCATCAGGTTCGACAGTGGGAACACTGAAGCTTTCTTT.

This clonotype turned up a few times. This CDR3 reads CAIQGWGDSPLHF. For the CDR3, the DNA is TGTGCCATACAGGGTTGGGGGGATTCACCCCTCCACTTT. The chain recombines TRBV7-2 with TRBJ1-6, with D possibly TRBD1 on 6 matching bases. The CDR3 runs 13 residues. Germline CDR1 is SGHTA and CDR2 is FQGNSA. V gave up 10 bases and J gave up 8 bases, with 15 bases separating them.

In this sample, this clonotype turned up many times. The chain employs TRBV27 and TRBJ2-3, with TRBD2 identical over 14 bases. The J segment lost 6 bases and the V segment lost 0 bases, leaving 5 bases of the junction unmatched. The CDR3 consists of 17 residues. Per the germline V gene, CDR1 is MNHEY and CDR2 is SMNVEV (reference sequence). Written as DNA, the CDR3 is TGTGCCAGCAGTTTATCCCCTCGGACTAGCGGGAGGGATACGCAGTATTTT. This translates into CASSLSPRTSGRDTQYF.

This clonotype was observed a few times. The V gene is TRBV7-8, the J gene TRBJ1-2; D uncertain. CDR3 size: 15 residues. With 1 base removed from V and 4 bases from J, the gap between germline ends came to 13 bases. Germline lookup yields CDR1 SGHVS and CDR2 FQNEAQ. CDR3 sequence reads: CASSLVRGDFYGYTF. The CDR3 bases are TGTGCCAGCAGCTTAGTCCGGGGAGACTTCTATGGCTACACCTTC.

This clonotype was seen at least ten times. This sequence joins TRBV10-3 and TRBJ2-7; 11 bases agree with TRBD2. The J segment lost 2 bases and the V segment lost 3 bases, leaving 6 bases of the junction unmatched. The CDR3 covers 16 residues. Germline V gene data show CDR1 as ENHRY and CDR2 as SYGVKD. CDR3: CAISDFTSGSPYEQYF. The CDR3 DNA reads TGTGCCATCAGTGATTTCACTAGCGGGAGTCCCTACGAGCAGTACTTC.

This chain joins TRBV20-1 and TRBJ1-6; D is uncertain. Trimming took off 5 bases at V and 4 bases at J, with 15 bases between the two ends. The CDR3 contains 15 residues. Germline CDR1 reads DFQATT; CDR2 reads SNEGSKA (reference sequence). The CDR3 region is CSARPGGDYNSPLHF. CDR3 bases: TGCAGTGCTCGGCCGGGTGGAGATTATAATTCACCCCTCCACTTT.

V is TRBV24-1 and J is TRBJ2-1; 8 nucleotides agree with TRBD2. From germline, CDR1 is KGHDR and CDR2 SFDVKD. The CDR3 is made up of 16 amino acids. V dropped 3 bases and J dropped 7; count of bases not matched to a gene: 10. The CDR3 nucleotides read TGTGCCACCAGTGATACGAAAGCGGGAGTGCCTAATGAGCAGTTCTTC. Protein sequence: CATSDTKAGVPNEQFF.

This clonotype was counted a few times. The chain carries TRBV9 and TRBJ2-7; TRBD1 matches 7 bases. The germline V gene has CDR1 SGDLS and CDR2 YYNGEE. The CDR3 runs 14 residues. Germline trimming cut 4 bases from V and 7 bases from J; bases unmatched to any gene: 11. This chain's CDR3 is CASSSFKTGNEQYF. The CDR3 nucleotides read TGTGCCAGCAGCTCTTTTAAGACAGGGAATGAGCAGTACTTC.

Remarks on this clonotype: With a much larger clone just one base away, this may be a read error. Since the CDR3 does not end with the conserved phenylalanine or tryptophan, this likely comes from a read error. The chain carries TRBV24-1 and TRBJ1-1; D may be TRBD1 (6 bases). V lost 5 bases and J 2 bases, leaving 11 bases between the germline ends. From germline, CDR1 is KGHDR and CDR2 SFDVKD. The length of the CDR3 is 14 residues. The CDR3 DNA reads TGTGCCACCAGTGTACCAGGGGTCAACACTGAAGCTTTCTAT. Residues: CATSVPGVNTEAFY.

V is TRBV6-2 or TRBV6-3 and J is TRBJ2-7, with 8 positions matching TRBD1. After removal of 2 bases from V and 1 base from J, the junction contained 7 bases not matched to a gene. Germline lookup yields CDR1 MNHEY and CDR2 SVGEGT. This CDR3 is built from 16 residues. CDR3 sequence (DNA): TGTGCCAGCAGTTACCACTATGGGACAGGTTCCTACGAGCAGTACTTC. Translating it yields CASSYHYGTGSYEQYF.

This clonotype has more than one count but fewer than ten. The chain carries TRBV12-3 or TRBV12-4 and TRBJ1-2; no clear D gene. V shed 6 bases and J shed 6 bases, with 8 bases lying between them. CDR3 length equals 11 residues. CDR3 DNA sequence: TGTGCCAGCAGAATAGGCCATGGCTACACCTTC. Residues: CASRIGHGYTF.

The J gene is TRBJ2-1, the V gene TRBV2; possible D gene TRBD2, 6 bases. The ends were cut back, 1 base at V and 11 bases at J, with 15 bases in the middle. CDR1 is SNHLY and CDR2 is FYNNEI in the germline V gene. The CDR3 consists of 14 residues. The CDR3 is CASSEEVTRTKQFF. CDR3 nucleotide sequence: TGTGCCAGCAGTGAAGAAGTGACTAGGACAAAGCAGTTCTTC.

The chain uses TRBV3-1 and TRBJ1-5, with D unresolved. From germline, CDR1 is LGHDT and CDR2 YNNKEL (reference sequence). The V end lost 3 bases, the J end lost 9 bases, and 15 bases lay between the germline ends. The CDR3 consists of 14 residues. CDR3 protein: CASSHERGRLPQHF. The CDR3 region has the DNA TGTGCCAGCAGCCATGAGAGAGGCCGTTTGCCCCAGCATTTT.

This clonotype was seen at least ten times. V gene TRBV20-1 combines with J gene TRBJ2-3; TRBD2 matches at 9 bases. Germline lookup yields CDR1 DFQATT and CDR2 SNEGSKA (reference sequence). The CDR3 has 13 residues. V was clipped by 5 bases and J by 7 bases; unmatched bases: 7. The CDR3 is CSAAGTSTHTQYF. CDR3 bases: TGCAGTGCTGCCGGGACTAGCACCCATACGCAGTATTTT.

The chain combines TRBV5-1 with TRBJ2-7; TRBD1 matches at 8 bases. Germline V gene data show CDR1 as SGHRS and CDR2 as YFSETQ. The CDR3 runs 14 residues. V was pared by 1 base and J by 5 bases, with 5 bases of the junction left unmatched. The DNA for the CDR3 is TGCGCCAGCAGCTTGCGGACAGGGTGGAACGAGCAGTACTTC. This gives the protein CASSLRTGWNEQYF.

This rearrangement joins TRBV5-1 to TRBJ2-6, with 7 positions matching TRBD1. From germline, CDR1 is SGHRS and CDR2 YFSETQ. The CDR3 sequence is 16 residues long. The V gene end was trimmed by 6 bases and the J gene end by 0 bases; junction bases not matched to a gene: 6. The CDR3 DNA is TGCGCCAGCACCGGGACAGTGTTCTCTGGGGCCAACGTCCTGACTTTC. It is translated as CASTGTVFSGANVLTF.

The chain combines TRBV12-3 or TRBV12-4 with TRBJ1-1; possibly TRBD1 for D (6 bases). Trimming took off 6 bases at V and 4 bases at J, with 15 bases between the two ends. This CDR3 region has 14 residues. The CDR3 DNA sequence: TGTGCCAGCAGGCCCGTCCAGGGGAGCACTGAAGCTTTCTTT. Translation gives CASRPVQGSTEAFF.

This chain connects TRBV20-1 to TRBJ1-6; D gene ambiguous. CDR3 length: 14 amino acids. CDR1 and CDR2 from the germline V gene are DFQATT and SNEGSKA (reference sequence). The V end lost 2 bases, the J end lost 4 bases, and 9 bases lay between the germline ends. The CDR3 nucleotides are TGCAGTGCTAGAAAGACCACGTATAATTCACCCCTCCACTTT. Translation gives CSARKTTYNSPLHF.

The sample holds a few counts of this clonotype. The genes are TRBV5-1 and TRBJ1-1; D unresolved. The germline V and J ends were trimmed by 4 bases and 7 bases, with 17 bases remaining between them. Germline values: CDR1 SGHRS, CDR2 YFSETQ. This CDR3 is 14 amino acids long. The CDR3 coding sequence is TGCGCCAGCAGCGATCCCATGGAGACGGGTGAAGCTTTCTTT. This translates into CASSDPMETGEAFF.

This clonotype was seen many times. The V call is TRBV5-6, the J call TRBJ2-7; 9 bases map to TRBD1. V lost 2 bases and J lost 3; bases outside the gene matches: 15. The CDR3 runs to 18 residues. Per the germline V gene, CDR1 is SGHDT and CDR2 is YYEEEE. The CDR3, as DNA: TGTGCCAGCAGCTTTTTTGTCCGACCACCGACAGGGGGCTACGAGCAGTACTTC. This sequence encodes CASSFFVRPPTGGYEQYF.

The gene calls are TRBV28 and TRBJ2-1; tentatively, D is TRBD2 (6 bases). Trimming stripped 5 bases from V and 0 bases from J, with 14 bases between. The CDR3 spans 16 residues. Germline CDR1 reads MDHEN; CDR2 reads SYDVKM. CDR3 DNA: TGTGCCAGCAGTCCCCCCGGAGCGGGCTCCTACAATGAGCAGTTCTTC. This encodes CASSPPGAGSYNEQFF.

V usage is TRBV20-1 and J usage is TRBJ2-3; 9 nucleotides match TRBD2. CDR1 and CDR2 (germline): DFQATT, SNEGSKA (reference sequence). This CDR3 spans 13 amino acids. Trimming took 7 bases from V and 4 from J; bases not matched to a gene: 6. CDR3 sequence (DNA): TGCAGTGTTCATAGCGGGAGCGCAGATACGCAGTATTTT. Its translation is CSVHSGSADTQYF.

This clonotype occurred a few times. The chain couples TRBV7-6 to TRBJ1-1; 7 positions agree with TRBD1. The CDR3 contains 14 residues. The trim removed 7 bases at V and 1 base at J, leaving 6 bases unmatched. From germline, CDR1 is SGHVS and CDR2 FNYEAQ. This CDR3 is CASTAGTENTEAFF. CDR3 bases: TGTGCCAGCACAGCCGGGACAGAGAACACTGAAGCTTTCTTT.

This clonotype was counted many times. CDR3 bases: TGTGCCAGCAGGGTGGGATATTTGAACACTGAAGCTTTCTTT. Amino acid sequence: CASRVGYLNTEAFF. The chain couples TRBV6-5 to TRBJ1-1; D ambiguous. V was clipped by 6 bases and J by 0 bases, with 11 bases between them. The CDR3 consists of 14 residues. The germline V gene encodes CDR1 MNHEY and CDR2 SVGAGI.